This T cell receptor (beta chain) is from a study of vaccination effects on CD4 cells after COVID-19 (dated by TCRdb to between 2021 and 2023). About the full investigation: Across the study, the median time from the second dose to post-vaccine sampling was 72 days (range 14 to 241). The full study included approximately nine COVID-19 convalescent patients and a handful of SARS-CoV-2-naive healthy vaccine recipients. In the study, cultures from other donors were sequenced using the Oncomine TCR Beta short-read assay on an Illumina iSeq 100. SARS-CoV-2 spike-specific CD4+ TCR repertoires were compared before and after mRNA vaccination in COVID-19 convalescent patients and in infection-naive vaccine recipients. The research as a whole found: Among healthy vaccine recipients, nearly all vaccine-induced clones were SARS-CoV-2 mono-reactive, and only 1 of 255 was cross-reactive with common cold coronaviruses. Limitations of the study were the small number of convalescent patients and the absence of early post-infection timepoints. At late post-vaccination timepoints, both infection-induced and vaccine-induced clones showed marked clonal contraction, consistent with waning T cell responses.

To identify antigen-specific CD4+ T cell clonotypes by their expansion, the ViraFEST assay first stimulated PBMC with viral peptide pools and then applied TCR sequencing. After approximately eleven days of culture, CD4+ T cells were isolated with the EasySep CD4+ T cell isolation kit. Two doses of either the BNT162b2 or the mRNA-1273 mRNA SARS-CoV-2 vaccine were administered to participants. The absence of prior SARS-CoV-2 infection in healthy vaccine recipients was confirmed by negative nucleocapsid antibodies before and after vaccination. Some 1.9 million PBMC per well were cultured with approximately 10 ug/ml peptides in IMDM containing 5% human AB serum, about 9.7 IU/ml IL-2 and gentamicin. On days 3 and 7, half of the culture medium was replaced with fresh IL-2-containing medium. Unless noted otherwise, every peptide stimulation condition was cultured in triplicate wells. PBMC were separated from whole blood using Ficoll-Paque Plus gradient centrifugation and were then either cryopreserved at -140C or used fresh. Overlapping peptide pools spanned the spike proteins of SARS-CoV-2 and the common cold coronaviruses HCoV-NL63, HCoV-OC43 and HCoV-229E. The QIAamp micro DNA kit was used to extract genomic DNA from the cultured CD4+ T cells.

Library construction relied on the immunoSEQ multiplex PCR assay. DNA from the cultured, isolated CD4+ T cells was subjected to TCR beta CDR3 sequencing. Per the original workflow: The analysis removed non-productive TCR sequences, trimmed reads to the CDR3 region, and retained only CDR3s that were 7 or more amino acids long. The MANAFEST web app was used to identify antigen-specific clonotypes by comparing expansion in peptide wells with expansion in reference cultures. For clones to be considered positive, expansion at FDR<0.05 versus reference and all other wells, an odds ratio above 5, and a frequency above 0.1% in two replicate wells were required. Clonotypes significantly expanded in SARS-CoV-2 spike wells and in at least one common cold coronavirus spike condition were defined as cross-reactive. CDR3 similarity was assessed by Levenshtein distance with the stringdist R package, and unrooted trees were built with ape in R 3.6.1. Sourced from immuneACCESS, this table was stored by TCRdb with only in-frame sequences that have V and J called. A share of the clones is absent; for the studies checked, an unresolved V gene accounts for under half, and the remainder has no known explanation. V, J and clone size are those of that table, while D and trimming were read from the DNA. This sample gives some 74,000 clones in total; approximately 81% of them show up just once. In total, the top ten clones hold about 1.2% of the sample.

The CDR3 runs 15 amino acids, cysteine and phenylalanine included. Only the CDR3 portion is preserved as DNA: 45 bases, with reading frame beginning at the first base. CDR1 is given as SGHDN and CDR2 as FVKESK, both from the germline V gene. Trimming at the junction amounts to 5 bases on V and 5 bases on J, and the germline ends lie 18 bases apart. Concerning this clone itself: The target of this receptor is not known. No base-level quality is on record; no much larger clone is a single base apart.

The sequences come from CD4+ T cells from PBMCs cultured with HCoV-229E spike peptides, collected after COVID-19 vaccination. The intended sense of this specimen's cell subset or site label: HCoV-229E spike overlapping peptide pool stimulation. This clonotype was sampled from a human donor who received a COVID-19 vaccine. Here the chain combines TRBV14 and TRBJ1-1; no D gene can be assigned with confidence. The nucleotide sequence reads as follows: TGTGCCAGCAGCTTTTCTCGACCCGGGAGGACTGAAGCTTTCTTT. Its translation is CASSFSRPGRTEAFF.